A selection of T cell receptor beta chains follows, all from one sample in a study of cytomegalovirus exposure and HLA in healthy donors. The repertoire was sequenced with immunoSEQ multiplex PCR; TCRdb's copy has only in-frame clones and lacks some. This table has over 60,000 clones, roughly 96% appearing once. Sequencing was performed on PBMCs. These receptors were taken from a man younger than 30 in good health and CMV-seronegative. Both conserved end residues are part of each CDR3. D genes are given only for firm matches. The size field is filled for only some rows; it gives once, few, many or a size class.

-,TRBV19,TRBJ2-1,-,17,CASSILWSGGSYNEQFF,TGTGCCAGTAGTATTCTGTGGAGCGGAGGCTCCTACAATGAGCAGTTCTTC
-,TRBV5-1,TRBJ1-4,-,12,CASSLESEKLFF,TGCGCCAGCAGCCTCGAGTCGGAAAAACTGTTTTTT
TRBD2,TRBV30,TRBJ2-3,-,17,CAWSPLRTSGGKDTQYF,TGTGCCTGGAGTCCTCTCCGGACTAGCGGGGGGAAGGATACGCAGTATTTT
-,TRBV11-2,TRBJ1-5,-,14,CASSPDSSNQPQHF,TGTGCCAGCAGCCCGGACAGTTCCAATCAGCCCCAGCATTTT
TRBD1,TRBV7-2,TRBJ1-5,once,15,CASTHATGVRQPQHF,TGTGCCAGCACCCACGCTACAGGGGTCCGGCAGCCCCAGCATTTT
TRBD2,TRBV5-1,TRBJ2-1,-,16,CASSLESSGLYNEQFF,TGCGCCAGCAGCTTGGAGTCTAGCGGACTATACAATGAGCAGTTCTTC
-,TRBV5-4,TRBJ1-2,-,16,CASSLAPAGGQYGYTF,TGTGCCAGCAGCTTGGCCCCGGCAGGAGGCCAGTATGGCTACACCTTC
-,TRBV29-1,TRBJ1-2,-,13,CSVLNRADYGYTF,TGCAGCGTCTTAAACAGGGCAGACTATGGCTACACCTTC
TRBD1,TRBV30,TRBJ1-5,-,14,CAWSRTGGFQPQHF,TGTGCCTGGAGCCGGACAGGGGGCTTTCAGCCCCAGCATTTT
-,TRBV27,TRBJ2-3,-,15,CASSLGAGATDTQYF,TGTGCCAGCAGTTTAGGGGCGGGGGCCACAGATACGCAGTATTTT
-,TRBV6-5,TRBJ1-1,-,13,CASSYSSVTEAFF,TGTGCCAGCAGTTACTCGTCCGTCACTGAAGCTTTCTTT
-,TRBV5-1,TRBJ2-2,-,14,CASSRDGGTGELFF,TGCGCCAGCAGCCGTGACGGAGGCACCGGGGAGCTGTTTTTT
-,TRBV6-4,TRBJ2-3,-,15,CASSDGRGDADTQYF,TGTGCCAGCAGTGACGGGCGGGGTGATGCAGATACGCAGTATTTT
TRBD2,TRBV19,TRBJ2-7,-,13,CASSRLAGDEQYF,TGTGCCAGTAGTAGGCTAGCGGGGGACGAGCAGTACTTC
TRBD2,TRBV19,TRBJ2-1,-,16,CASTQLAGGLYNEQFF,TGTGCCAGTACCCAACTAGCGGGGGGGCTCTACAATGAGCAGTTCTTC
-,TRBV19,TRBJ1-1,-,11,CASRRNTEAFF,TGTGCCAGTAGGAGGAACACTGAAGCTTTCTTT
-,TRBV13,TRBJ1-1,-,11,CASSLAQGTFF,TGTGCCAGCAGCTTGGCACAGGGTACTTTCTTT
-,TRBV29-1,TRBJ2-3,once,14,CSVEFGGRADTQYF,TGCAGCGTTGAATTCGGGGGGCGTGCAGATACGCAGTATTTT
-,TRBV6-6,TRBJ1-1,-,12,CASRAGNTEAFF,TGTGCCAGCAGGGCGGGGAACACTGAAGCTTTCTTT
TRBD1,TRBV7-7,TRBJ2-5,-,15,CASSLAGQGEETQYF,TGTGCCAGCAGCTTAGCGGGACAGGGAGAGGAGACCCAGTACTTC
TRBD1,TRBV27,TRBJ1-1,-,13,CASSTQGATEAFF,TGTGCCAGCAGTACCCAGGGGGCCACTGAAGCTTTCTTT
-,TRBV2,TRBJ2-1,-,14,CAGARDTIYNEQFF,TGTGCCGGAGCCCGGGATACGATTTACAATGAGCAGTTCTTC
-,TRBV28,TRBJ2-7,-,12,CASSRDTYEQYF,TGTGCCAGCAGTCGGGACACCTACGAGCAGTACTTC
TRBD2,TRBV5-4,TRBJ2-1,-,18,CASSLELAGSGSYNEQFF,TGTGCCAGCAGCTTGGAGCTAGCGGGTAGCGGCTCCTACAATGAGCAGTTCTTC
TRBD1,TRBV5-1,TRBJ2-7,-,16,CASSLAPGQAAYEQYF,TGCGCCAGCAGCTTGGCCCCCGGACAGGCCGCCTACGAGCAGTACTTC
-,TRBV5-6,TRBJ2-3,-,15,CASSLGQRSTDTQYF,TGTGCCAGCAGCTTGGGACAGAGGAGCACAGATACGCAGTATTTT
TRBD2,TRBV5-1,TRBJ2-7,-,16,CASSLKGGGGTYEQYF,TGCGCCAGCAGCTTGAAGGGGGGCGGGGGGACCTACGAGCAGTACTTC
-,TRBV6-5,TRBJ1-1,-,14,CASSYSGVSTEAFF,TGTGCCAGCAGTTACTCAGGGGTCAGCACTGAAGCTTTCTTT
TRBD2,TRBV5-1,TRBJ2-3,-,18,CASSLPRPPGLATDTQYF,TGCGCCAGCAGCTTACCGAGACCACCGGGACTAGCGACAGATACGCAGTATTTT
-,TRBV10-3,TRBJ1-2,once,15,CAISEARVRGDGYTF,TGTGCCATCAGTGAGGCACGGGTCCGAGGAGATGGCTACACCTTC
-,TRBV18,TRBJ1-3,-,17,CASSLAQDSHSGNTIYF,TGTGCCAGCTCACTCGCCCAAGACAGCCACTCTGGAAACACCATATATTTT
-,TRBV27,TRBJ1-1,-,14,CASSSAGENTEAFF,TGTGCCAGCAGTTCGGCAGGGGAGAACACTGAAGCTTTCTTT
-,TRBV19,TRBJ1-5,-,15,CASSMNGYSNQPQHF,TGTGCCAGTAGTATGAACGGGTATAGCAATCAGCCCCAGCATTTT
-,TRBV6-6,TRBJ1-1,-,13,CASTPVEGTEAFF,TGTGCCAGCACCCCGGTCGAGGGCACTGAAGCTTTCTTT
-,TRBV29-1,TRBJ2-3,-,12,CSIVGGTDTQYF,TGCAGCATCGTAGGGGGCACAGATACGCAGTATTTT
TRBD2,TRBV6-6,TRBJ2-3,-,16,CASIPGVAGMTDTQYF,TGTGCCAGCATACCGGGAGTAGCGGGGATGACAGATACGCAGTATTTT
-,TRBV9,TRBJ1-1,-,14,CASSVDLERTEAFF,TGTGCCAGCAGCGTAGACCTTGAGCGCACTGAAGCTTTCTTT